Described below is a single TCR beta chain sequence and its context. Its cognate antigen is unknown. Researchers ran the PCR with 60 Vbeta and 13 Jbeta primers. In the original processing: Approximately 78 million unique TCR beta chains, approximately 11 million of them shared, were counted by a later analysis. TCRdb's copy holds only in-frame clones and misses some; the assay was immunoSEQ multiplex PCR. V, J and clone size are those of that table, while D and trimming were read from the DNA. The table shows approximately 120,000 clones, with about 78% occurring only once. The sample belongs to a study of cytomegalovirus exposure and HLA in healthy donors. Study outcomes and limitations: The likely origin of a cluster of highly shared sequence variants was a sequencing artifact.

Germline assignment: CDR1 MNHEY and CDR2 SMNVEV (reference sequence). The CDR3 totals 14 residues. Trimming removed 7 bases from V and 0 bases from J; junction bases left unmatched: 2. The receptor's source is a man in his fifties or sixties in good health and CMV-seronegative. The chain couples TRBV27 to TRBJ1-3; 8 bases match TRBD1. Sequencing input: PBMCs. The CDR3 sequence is CASNRGVSGNTIYF. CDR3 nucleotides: TGTGCCAGCAACAGGGGGGTCTCTGGAAACACCATATATTTT.